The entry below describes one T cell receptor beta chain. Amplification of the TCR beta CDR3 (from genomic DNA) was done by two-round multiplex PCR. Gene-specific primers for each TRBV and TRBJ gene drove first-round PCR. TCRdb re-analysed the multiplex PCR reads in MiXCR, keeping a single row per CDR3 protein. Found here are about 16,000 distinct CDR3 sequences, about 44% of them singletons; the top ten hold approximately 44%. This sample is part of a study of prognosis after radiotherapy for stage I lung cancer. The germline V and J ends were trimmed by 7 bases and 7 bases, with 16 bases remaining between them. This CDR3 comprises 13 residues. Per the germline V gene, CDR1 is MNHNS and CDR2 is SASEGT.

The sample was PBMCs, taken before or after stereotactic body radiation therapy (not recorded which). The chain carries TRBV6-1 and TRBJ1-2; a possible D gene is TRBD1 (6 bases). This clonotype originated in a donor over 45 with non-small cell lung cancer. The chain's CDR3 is CASTGRGGSGYTF. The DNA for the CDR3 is TGTGCCAGCACCGGAAGAGGGGGGTCTGGCTACACCTTC.